Below are 24 T cell receptor beta chains sequenced from a single sample in a study of cytomegalovirus exposure and HLA in healthy donors. Primers included in the PCR were 60 Vbeta and 13 Jbeta primers. TCRdb's copy holds only in-frame clones and misses some; the assay was immunoSEQ multiplex PCR. Here the sample spans 130,000 to 150,000 clones, 60% to 85% being singletons. The material sequenced was PBMCs. All receptors come from a man aged 18 to 29 in good health and CMV-seronegative.

This chain joins TRBV7-9 and TRBJ2-1, with a possible D match to TRBD2 (6 bases). The V end lost 5 bases, the J end lost 8 bases, and 13 bases lay between the germline ends. This CDR3 has 13 amino acids. Germline CDR1 and CDR2: SEHNR and FQNEAQ (reference sequence). CDR3 amino acids: CASSPPTSYEQFF. CDR3 in DNA: TGTGCCAGCAGCCCCCCGACTAGTTATGAGCAGTTCTTC.

The chain recombines TRBV25-1 with TRBJ2-5, with D perhaps matching TRBD1 (5 bases). Trimming pared 2 bases from V and 2 bases from J, leaving 9 bases between. This CDR3 has 14 residues. From germline, CDR1 is MGHDK and CDR2 SYGVNS. The CDR3 DNA sequence: TGTGCCAGCAGTGAAGGGCAGGGTCAAGAGACCCAGTACTTC. It encodes CASSEGQGQETQYF.

The chain couples TRBV6-6 to TRBJ1-1; D call uncertain. The V and J ends lost 4 bases and 3 bases respectively, with 9 bases between them. This CDR3 has 13 amino acids. Germline CDR1 is MNHNY and CDR2 is SVGAGI (reference sequence). Written as DNA, the CDR3 is TGTGCCAGCAGTTTACGGGAGTACACTGAAGCTTTCTTT. It is translated as CASSLREYTEAFF.

This clone was recorded only once. The chain couples TRBV19 to TRBJ1-1; tentative D call: TRBD1 (5 bases). The germline V gene encodes CDR1 LNHDA and CDR2 SQIVND (reference sequence). Trimming pared 6 bases from V and 2 bases from J, leaving 16 bases between. The CDR3 is made up of 15 amino acids. This CDR3 reads CASSPYGGANTEAFF. DNA for the CDR3: TGTGCCAGTAGCCCATACGGCGGGGCTAACACTGAAGCTTTCTTT.

This clone was counted once. The CDR3 sequence is CASSQPQVLLGANYGYTF. CDR3 nucleotide sequence: TGTGCCAGCAGCCAACCCCAGGTCTTATTGGGGGCGAACTATGGCTACACCTTC. This chain joins TRBV7-8 and TRBJ1-2, with D perhaps TRBD1 (6 bases). The CDR3 extends over 18 amino acids. Between the trimmed V and J ends, which lost 5 bases and 2 bases, there was a span of 24 bases. Germline V CDR1 and CDR2: SGHVS, FQNEAQ.

The count of this clone is one. This chain connects TRBV12-1 to TRBJ1-1; the table assigns TRBD1, which was not confirmed against the DNA. TRBV12-1 is a documented pseudogene. The CDR3 spans 14 residues. The CDR3 nucleotides read TGTGCCAGCAGCGGGGGACAGGGAGACACTGAAGCTTTCTTT. It encodes CASSGGQGDTEAFF.

V usage is TRBV5-1 and J usage is TRBJ1-5, with 9 nucleotides matching TRBD1. V was clipped by 5 bases and J by 0 bases; unmatched bases: 3. Germline V gene sequence: CDR1 SGHRS, CDR2 YFSETQ. This CDR3 comprises 15 residues. The CDR3 loop is CASRRTGDSNQPQHF. The CDR3 DNA sequence: TGCGCCAGCAGAAGGACAGGGGATAGCAATCAGCCCCAGCATTTT.

This clone was found a few times. The rearrangement uses TRBV5-5 and TRBJ1-2; D not certain. The CDR3 runs 13 residues. CDR1 is SGHKS and CDR2 is YYEKEE in the germline V gene (reference sequence). V lost 4 bases to trimming and J lost 2 bases, with 9 bases between them. The CDR3 region is CASSPDTNYGYTF. The CDR3 DNA follows: TGTGCCAGCAGCCCCGACACCAACTATGGCTACACCTTC.

This clone was found a few times. Other DNA sequences in this sample translate to the same CDR3. This chain joins TRBV30 and TRBJ1-5, with D perhaps TRBD1 (5 bases). This CDR3 contains 13 residues. CDR1 is GTSNPN and CDR2 is SVGIG in the germline V gene (reference sequence). Between the trimmed V and J ends, which lost 3 bases and 4 bases, there was a span of 10 bases. This chain's CDR3 is CAWSPDSNQPQHF. The CDR3 region has the DNA TGTGCCTGGAGCCCAGACAGTAATCAGCCCCAGCATTTT.

This clone was counted once. The gene calls are TRBV29-1 and TRBJ2-3, with 9 bases lining up with TRBD1. Germline CDR1 reads SQVTM; CDR2 reads ANQGSEA. Unmatched junction bases numbered 7, after V lost 1 base and J lost 5 bases. CDR3 length: 15 residues. CDR3 nucleotide sequence: TGCAGCGTTGAAGTTGGGACAGGGATCGGAGATACGCAGTATTTT. Translating gives CSVEVGTGIGDTQYF.

This chain uses TRBV7-2 with TRBJ2-7; no firm D call. Trimming pared 5 bases from V and 0 bases from J, leaving 11 bases between. The length of the CDR3 is 14 residues. Germline assignment: CDR1 SGHTA and CDR2 FQGNSA. The CDR3 region has the DNA TGTGCCAGCAGCGCTAGTCGGTTCTCCTACGAGCAGTACTTC. It encodes CASSASRFSYEQYF.

V and J are TRBV25-1 and TRBJ2-5; D unresolved. This CDR3 has 14 residues. The germline V and J ends were trimmed by 3 bases and 0 bases, with 8 bases remaining between them. Per the germline V gene, CDR1 is MGHDK and CDR2 is SYGVNS. Here the CDR3 reads CASSDRSYQETQYF. CDR3 nucleotides: TGTGCCAGCAGTGACAGATCGTACCAAGAGACCCAGTACTTC.

V and J are TRBV13 and TRBJ2-2; 7 nucleotides line up with TRBD2. Germline V lookup: CDR1 PRHDT, CDR2 FYEKMQ (reference sequence). This CDR3 is 14 amino acids long. The trim removed 7 bases at V and 5 bases at J, leaving 7 bases unmatched. CDR3 sequence (DNA): TGTGCCAGCACCGACCGGGGGGAGACCGGGGAGCTGTTTTTT. Translating gives CASTDRGETGELFF.

This clone occurred once. The V call is TRBV19, the J call TRBJ2-7, with a tentative D call TRBD1 (7 bases). Looked up from germline, CDR1 is LNHDA and CDR2 is SQIVND (reference sequence). CDR3 length: 14 amino acids. The ends were cut back, 7 bases at V and 3 bases at J, with 16 bases in the middle. The DNA of the CDR3 is TGTGCCAGTACCCCGGGGGACAGAAACTACGAGCAGTACTTC. Translation: CASTPGDRNYEQYF.

The gene calls are TRBV27 and TRBJ1-1; D is possibly TRBD1 (6 bases). The germline V gene encodes CDR1 MNHEY and CDR2 SMNVEV (reference sequence). The CDR3 runs 16 residues. Trimming removed 3 bases from V and 1 base from J, with 15 bases in between. In nucleotides, the CDR3 is TGTGCCAGCAGTTTGGAATTGGGGGCGCGGAACACTGAAGCTTTCTTT. Translated: CASSLELGARNTEAFF.

This clone was observed once. J is TRBJ1-1 and V is TRBV6-5, with a tentative D call TRBD1 (6 bases). The CDR3 is 13 amino acids. Between the trimmed V and J ends, which lost 6 bases and 4 bases, there was a span of 12 bases. Germline CDR1 and CDR2: MNHEY and SVGAGI. The CDR3 region is CASRDSMVTEAFF. The CDR3 nucleotides read TGTGCCAGCAGGGACAGTATGGTCACTGAAGCTTTCTTT.

This clone showed up just once. V usage is TRBV29-1 and J usage is TRBJ2-2; 9 nucleotides agree with TRBD1. The CDR3 extends over 14 amino acids. Looked up from germline, CDR1 is SQVTM and CDR2 is ANQGSEA. The junction had 7 bases not matched to a gene; V was cut back by 7 bases and J by 4 bases. DNA of the CDR3: TGCAGCGCCCGGACAGGGGTGATCACCGGGGAGCTGTTTTTT. It is translated as CSARTGVITGELFF.

V usage is TRBV12-5 and J usage is TRBJ2-1, with 8 bases identical to TRBD2. The CDR3 totals 15 residues. J was trimmed by 6 bases and V by 0 bases; bases with no gene match: 4. The germline V gene encodes CDR1 LGHNT and CDR2 FRNRAP. The CDR3 sequence: CASGLVGLAFNEQFF. CDR3 nucleotides: TGTGCTAGTGGTTTGGTCGGACTAGCCTTCAATGAGCAGTTCTTC.

The count of this clone is one. The V gene is TRBV11-2, the J gene TRBJ2-4, with a possible D match to TRBD2 (6 bases). Trimming removed 2 bases from V and 8 bases from J, with 13 bases in between. Germline V CDR1 and CDR2: SGHAT, FQNNGV. The CDR3 is made up of 14 amino acids. The CDR3 protein is CASSLNGGKDIQYF. Written as DNA, the CDR3 is TGTGCCAGCAGCTTAAATGGAGGGAAGGACATTCAGTACTTC. The full variable domain, in which reference TRBV11-2 and TRBJ2-4 provide the parts outside the CDR3, is EAGVAQSPRYKIIEKRQSVAFWCNPISGHATLYWYQQILGQGPKLLIQFQNNGVVDDSQLPKDRFSAERLKGVDSTLKIQPAKLEDSAVYLCASSLNGGKDIQYFGAGTRLSVL.

This clone appeared once. The chain links TRBV15 to TRBJ1-4; no reliable D call. Deletions cut 1 base from V and 6 bases from J, with 9 bases between. Germline V lookup: CDR1 LNHNV, CDR2 YYDKDF (reference sequence). The CDR3 sequence is 14 residues long. CDR3 coding DNA: TGTGCCACCAGCAGAGTGGCGGGAGATGAAAAACTGTTTTTT. It is translated as CATSRVAGDEKLFF. The full variable domain, with the rest looked up from reference TRBV15 and TRBJ1-4, is DAMVIQNPRYQVTQFGKPVTLSCSQTLNHNVMYWYQQKSSQAPKLLFHYYDKDFNNEADTPDNFQSRRPNTSFCFLDIRSPGLGDTAMYLCATSRVAGDEKLFFGSGTQLSVL.

CDR3 amino acids: CASSVDNRQETQYF. The CDR3 region has the DNA TGTGCCAGCAGCGTAGATAACAGGCAAGAGACCCAGTACTTC. The rearrangement joins TRBV9 to TRBJ2-5; a possible D gene is TRBD1 (5 bases). V lost 0 bases and J 2 bases, leaving 8 bases between the germline ends. Germline V CDR1 and CDR2: SGDLS, YYNGEE. The CDR3 loop spans 14 amino acids.

In DNA, the CDR3 is TGCGCCAGCAGCCCTACAGGGGTGACAGATACGCAGTATTTT. Its protein is CASSPTGVTDTQYF. The rearrangement links TRBV5-1 to TRBJ2-3, with 7 bases matching TRBD1. This CDR3 spans 14 amino acids. The germline gives CDR1 SGHRS, CDR2 YFSETQ. V trimming: 4 bases; J trimming: 3 bases; junction bases outside the gene matches: 5.

The chain couples TRBV19 to TRBJ1-6; 11 positions match TRBD1. Germline V gives CDR1 LNHDA, CDR2 SQIVND (reference sequence). The CDR3 has 15 amino acids. V lost 2 bases and J lost 10; bases outside the gene matches: 4. The CDR3 DNA is TGTGCCAGTAGTATATTCGGGACAGGGGGATCACCCCTCCACTTT. Translating gives CASSIFGTGGSPLHF. Full variable domain (outside the CDR3, taken from reference TRBV19 and TRBJ1-6): DGGITQSPKYLFRKEGQNVTLSCEQNLNHDAMYWYRQDPGQGLRLIYYSQIVNDFQKGDIAEGYSVSREKKESFPLTVTSAQKNPTAFYLCASSIFGTGGSPLHFGNGTRLTVT.

This clone was observed a single time. Germline and junction disagree at one end, which may indicate a read error. The chain uses TRBV7-9 and TRBJ2-3; D is unclear. The CDR3 spans 15 residues. The V gene's germline CDR1 is SEHNR and CDR2 FQNEAQ (reference sequence). DNA of the CDR3: TGTTCCAGCGAAAGCTCCAGGCTTAGCACAGATACGCAGTATTTT. The encoded protein is CSSESSRLSTDTQYF.